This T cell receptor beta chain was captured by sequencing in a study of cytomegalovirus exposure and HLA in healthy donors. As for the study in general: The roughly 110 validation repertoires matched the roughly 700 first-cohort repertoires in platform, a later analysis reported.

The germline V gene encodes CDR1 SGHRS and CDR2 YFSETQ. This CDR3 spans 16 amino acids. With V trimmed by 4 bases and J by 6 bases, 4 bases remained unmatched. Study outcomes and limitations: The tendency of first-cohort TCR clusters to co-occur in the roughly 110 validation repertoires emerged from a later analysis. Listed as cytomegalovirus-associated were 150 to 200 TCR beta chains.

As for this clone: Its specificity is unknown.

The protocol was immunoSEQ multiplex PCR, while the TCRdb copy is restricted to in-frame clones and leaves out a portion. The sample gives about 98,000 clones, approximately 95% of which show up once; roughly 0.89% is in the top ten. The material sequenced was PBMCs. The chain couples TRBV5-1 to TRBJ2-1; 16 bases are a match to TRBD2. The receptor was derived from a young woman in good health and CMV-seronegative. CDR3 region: CASSPGLAGGPNEQFF. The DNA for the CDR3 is TGCGCCAGCAGCCCGGGACTAGCGGGAGGGCCCAATGAGCAGTTCTTC.